These T cell receptor beta chains were read from a single sample in a study of T-cell reconstitution after alpha-beta-depleted transplantation in children. MiXCR, applied by TCRdb to the PCR reads, yields one record per CDR3 protein. The sample contains about a million distinct CDR3 sequences, roughly 29% of which appear only once. Sequencing was performed on PBMCs, mostly from graft donor cells, taken 360 days after TCRalphabeta/CD19-depleted stem cell transplant. These receptors came from a boy under three years old who had a stem cell transplant for SCID, so the T cells may come from the graft donor. Both conserved end residues are part of each CDR3. A D gene is named only where the DNA matches it firmly. Part of the rows lack a size; the others show once, few, many or a class for expanded clones.

many | TRBJ2-5 | - | TRBV28 | CAILSGAQETQYF | TGTGCCATCCTTTCGGGGGCCCAAGAGACCCAGTACTTC
few | TRBJ1-1 | - | TRBV6-5 | CASSYSPDLWHPNTEAFF | TGTGCCAGCAGTTACAGTCCTGACCTTTGGCACCCGAACACTGAAGCTTTCTTT
- | TRBJ1-1 | TRBD1 | TRBV20-1 | CSARVPDRGDTEAFF | TGCAGTGCTAGGGTCCCCGACAGGGGCGACACTGAAGCTTTCTTT
few | TRBJ1-3 | - | TRBV6-1 | CASSPWMGSSTGNTIYF | TGTGCCAGCAGTCCTTGGATGGGTTCTTCCACAGGAAACACCATATATTTT
- | TRBJ2-5 | - | TRBV24-1 | CAASGAKSKETQYF | TGTGCCGCCAGTGGTGCGAAGTCAAAGGAGACCCAGTACTTC
few | TRBJ2-3 | TRBD2 | TRBV4-1 | CASSQVGTMIDTQYF | TGCGCCAGCAGCCAAGTAGGGACTATGATTGATACGCAGTATTTT
- | TRBJ2-5 | - | TRBV24-1 | CATSDNVGFPQETQYF | TGTGCCACCAGTGATAACGTGGGTTTCCCGCAAGAGACCCAGTACTTC
few | TRBJ2-4 | - | TRBV7-2 | CASSLRFRTQNIQYF | TGTGCCAGCAGCTTAAGGTTCAGGACCCAAAACATTCAGTACTTC
- | TRBJ2-5 | - | TRBV15 | CATSREHRTWGLQETQYF | TGTGCCACCAGCAGAGAGCATAGAACCTGGGGACTCCAAGAGACCCAGTACTTC
- | TRBJ2-3 | TRBD2 | TRBV10-3 | CAIREIAGEPTDTQYF | TGTGCCATCAGGGAGATAGCGGGGGAACCCACAGATACGCAGTATTTT
- | TRBJ1-1 | - | TRBV20-1 | CSARGSQSSFDEAFF | TGCAGTGCTAGAGGAAGTCAATCCTCCTTTGATGAAGCTTTCTTT
- | TRBJ1-2 | TRBD1 | TRBV12-3/TRBV12-4 | CASSPRDRWGYTF | TGTGCCAGCAGCCCCCGGGACAGATGGGGCTACACCTTC
- | TRBJ2-1 | TRBD2 | TRBV4-3 | CASGKRGGGNEQFF | TGCGCCAGCGGCAAGCGGGGGGGCGGAAATGAGCAGTTCTTC
- | TRBJ2-7 | - | TRBV10-3 | CAIRAPTAYEQYF | TGTGCCATCAGGGCACCGACCGCATACGAGCAGTACTTC
once | TRBJ2-3 | - | TRBV4-3 | CASSLQVSNTDTQYF | TGCGCCAGCAGCCTCCAGGTTTCCAACACAGATACGCAGTATTTT
few | TRBJ1-1 | TRBD1 | TRBV6-5 | CASSSPTGAGTEAFF | TGTGCCAGCAGTTCGCCCACAGGGGCGGGGACTGAAGCTTTCTTT
few | TRBJ2-6 | - | TRBV20-1 | CSARAPRQGHHSGANVLTF | TGCAGTGCTAGAGCCCCCCGGCAGGGCCATCACTCTGGGGCCAACGTCCTGACTTTC
few | TRBJ1-1 | - | TRBV20-1 | CSAPGDTEAFF | TGCAGTGCTCCAGGGGACACTGAAGCTTTCTTT
few | TRBJ2-5 | - | TRBV20-1 | CSARSDFRETQYF | TGCAGTGCTAGGTCCGACTTTCGGGAGACCCAGTACTTC
- | TRBJ2-3 | TRBD2 | TRBV20-1 | CSAREAGGPTDTQYF | TGCAGTGCTAGGGAAGCGGGGGGGCCCACAGATACGCAGTATTTT
few | TRBJ2-2 | TRBD2 | TRBV20-1 | CSASKAGGPPGELFF | TGCAGTGCTAGTAAAGCGGGGGGGCCCCCCGGGGAGCTGTTTTTT
- | TRBJ2-3 | TRBD1 | TRBV4-1 | CASSPGTGITDTQYF | TGCGCCAGCAGTCCCGGGACAGGGATCACAGATACGCAGTATTTT
once | TRBJ2-1 | - | TRBV20-1 | CSARGPPRHLNNEQFF | TGCAGTGCTAGAGGCCCCCCCCGGCACCTCAACAATGAGCAGTTCTTC
few | TRBJ2-1 | TRBD1 | TRBV20-1 | CSAKTGGTSRNEQFF | TGCAGTGCAAAAACAGGGGGCACCTCACGGAATGAGCAGTTCTTC
- | TRBJ2-2 | - | TRBV7-2 | CASEKVNGELFF | TGTGCCAGCGAAAAGGTTAACGGGGAGCTGTTTTTT
- | TRBJ2-7 | TRBD2 | TRBV25-1 | CASSEYRPAGGEEQYF | TGTGCCAGCAGTGAATACAGGCCAGCGGGGGGTGAGGAGCAGTACTTC
few | TRBJ2-7 | - | TRBV3-1 | CASSQDDWGKHINYEQYF | TGTGCCAGCAGCCAAGATGATTGGGGGAAACACATAAACTACGAGCAGTACTTC
- | TRBJ1-1 | - | TRBV7-2 | CASSFRVKNTEAFF | TGTGCCAGCAGCTTCAGGGTTAAAAACACTGAAGCTTTCTTT
few | TRBJ1-1 | - | TRBV25-1 | CASSQHPRDTEAFF | TGTGCCAGCAGTCAACACCCCCGGGACACTGAAGCTTTCTTT
once | TRBJ2-6 | - | TRBV5-1 | CASSLIISGANVLTF | TGCGCCAGCAGCCTTATAATCTCTGGGGCCAACGTCCTGACTTTC
- | TRBJ1-2 | - | TRBV2 | CASSDEARWDYGYTF | TGTGCCAGCAGTGATGAGGCCCGATGGGACTATGGCTACACCTTC
once | TRBJ2-3 | - | TRBV11-2 | CASIGSRWTQYF | TGTGCCAGCATCGGGTCAAGATGGACGCAGTATTTT
- | TRBJ2-1 | TRBD1 | TRBV15 | CATSRIDRVSNEQFF | TGTGCCACCAGCAGAATTGACAGGGTTAGCAATGAGCAGTTCTTC
- | TRBJ1-2 | - | TRBV6-1 | CASSDGRNFPNYGYTF | TGTGCCAGCAGTGACGGACGGAATTTTCCAAACTATGGCTACACCTTC
- | TRBJ2-1 | - | TRBV27 | CASSFYYLGGTLHNEQFF | TGTGCCAGCAGTTTCTACTATCTTGGGGGTACCCTTCACAATGAGCAGTTCTTC
- | TRBJ1-1 | - | TRBV29-1 | CSVEEGFEAFF | TGCAGCGTTGAAGAGGGTTTTGAAGCTTTCTTT
- | TRBJ1-2 | - | TRBV29-1 | CSVSLGLGGYTF | TGCAGCGTTTCTTTGGGGCTTGGTGGCTACACCTTC
few | TRBJ2-3 | - | TRBV7-2 | CASSLNSWDTQYF | TGTGCCAGCAGCCTAAATTCTTGGGATACGCAGTATTTT
- | TRBJ1-6 | TRBD1 | TRBV12-3/TRBV12-4 | CASRIRGLGSPLHF | TGTGCCAGCAGGATCAGGGGGCTAGGCTCACCCCTCCACTTT
- | TRBJ2-3 | TRBD1 | TRBV24-1 | CATSGPGGRADTQYF | TGTGCCACCAGTGGCCCAGGGGGTAGGGCAGATACGCAGTATTTT